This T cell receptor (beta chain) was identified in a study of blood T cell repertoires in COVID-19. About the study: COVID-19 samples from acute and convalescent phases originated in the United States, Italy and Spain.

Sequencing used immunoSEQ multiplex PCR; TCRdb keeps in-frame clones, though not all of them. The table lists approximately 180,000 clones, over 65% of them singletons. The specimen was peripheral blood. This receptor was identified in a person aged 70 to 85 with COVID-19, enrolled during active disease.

The CDR3, as DNA: TGCACCAGCAGCCAAGATTCAGGGGAGAGGAAACCCCAGCATTTT. It yields the protein CTSSQDSGERKPQHF. This chain links TRBV1 with TRBJ1-5; the listed D gene, TRBD1, was not tested against the DNA. TRBV1 is a documented pseudogene. The CDR3 contains 15 residues.